Below, 20 T cell receptor beta chains from the same sample are listed, as sequenced in a study of PD-L1 blockade in urothelial cancer. Specified time point: pretreatment peripheral blood. Produced via immunoSEQ multiplex PCR; TCRdb's table is partial and in-frame only. This table has around 130,000 clones, roughly 83% appearing once. The sequencing used PBMCs, collected around atezolizumab (anti-PD-L1) treatment. Source of these receptors: a man aged 45 to 65 with urothelial cancer.

The chain recombines TRBV18 with TRBJ1-3, with TRBD1 matching over 8 bases. The CDR3 has 14 residues. Germline values: CDR1 KGHSH, CDR2 LQKENI. Trimming at V came to 4 bases and at J to 2 bases, leaving 1 base not matched to a gene. The DNA of the CDR3 is TGTGCCAGCTCACTGGACAGGGCTGGAAACACCATATATTTT. Translation: CASSLDRAGNTIYF.

V usage is TRBV5-1 and J usage is TRBJ2-1; 11 nucleotides agree with TRBD2. Trimming at V came to 5 bases and at J to 4 bases, leaving 11 bases not matched to a gene. Germline V lookup: CDR1 SGHRS, CDR2 YFSETQ. The CDR3 totals 17 residues. This chain's CDR3 is CASRGGSGTSGYNEQFF. The CDR3 DNA reads TGCGCCAGCAGAGGGGGCTCCGGGACTAGCGGATACAATGAGCAGTTCTTC.

This clone was counted a single time. V is TRBV18 and J is TRBJ1-1; 7 bases fit TRBD1. Germline CDR1 and CDR2: KGHSH and LQKENI. V lost 3 bases, J lost 4 bases, and 14 bases stayed unmatched. The CDR3 is made up of 17 amino acids. Written as DNA, the CDR3 is TGTGCCAGCTCACCTAAGATACAGGGGTCCCTCGTCACTGAAGCTTTCTTT. Translated, it gives CASSPKIQGSLVTEAFF.

CDR3 residues: CASSPWTGVEKLFF. The CDR3 DNA follows: TGTGCCAGCTCACCTTGGACAGGGGTCGAAAAACTGTTTTTT. The chain couples TRBV18 to TRBJ1-4, with 9 nucleotides matching TRBD1. The length of the CDR3 is 14 residues. The trim removed 3 bases at V and 8 bases at J, leaving 4 bases unmatched. Germline CDR1 KGHSH, CDR2 LQKENI.

The chain couples TRBV6-1 to TRBJ1-5, with unresolved D. The CDR3 is made up of 13 amino acids. Germline values: CDR1 MNHNS, CDR2 SASEGT. V dropped 8 bases and J dropped 3 bases, with 11 bases sitting between them. The CDR3 spells CASLRAHNQPQHF. CDR3 coding DNA: TGTGCCAGCTTGAGGGCCCACAATCAGCCCCAGCATTTT.

The genes are TRBV5-1 and TRBJ2-3; 12 bases are shared with TRBD2. The germline gives CDR1 SGHRS, CDR2 YFSETQ. This CDR3 has 15 amino acids. V was clipped by 4 bases and J by 8 bases; unmatched bases: 8. CDR3 protein: CASSAVTSGSGTQYF. The CDR3 DNA follows: TGCGCCAGCAGCGCGGTGACTAGCGGGAGTGGTACGCAGTATTTT.

The chain joins TRBV6-5 to TRBJ2-1; 10 bases fit TRBD2. After removal of 7 bases from V and 8 bases from J, the junction contained 8 bases not matched to a gene. Germline V CDR1 and CDR2: MNHEY, SVGAGI. This CDR3 contains 14 residues. The CDR3 sequence: CASKTGLALYEQFF. In DNA, the CDR3 is TGTGCCAGCAAAACGGGACTAGCGTTGTATGAGCAGTTCTTC.

The chain uses TRBV7-9 and TRBJ2-1; 10 bases are shared with TRBD2. Germline-derived CDR1 and CDR2 are SEHNR and FQNEAQ (reference sequence). The CDR3 loop spans 14 amino acids. The ends lost 5 bases at V and 8 bases at J; junction bases unmatched: 6. The DNA for the CDR3 is TGTGCCAGCAGCGCCGGGACTAGCGCCCATGAGCAGTTCTTC. Protein sequence: CASSAGTSAHEQFF. Full variable domain (outside the CDR3, taken from reference TRBV7-9 and TRBJ2-1): DTGVSQNPRHKITKRGQNVTFRCDPISEHNRLYWYRQTLGQGPEFLTYFQNEAQLEKSRLLSDRFSAERPKGSFSTLEIQRTEQGDSAMYLCASSAGTSAHEQFFGPGTRLTVL.

V and J are TRBV10-2 and TRBJ2-7, with 8 bases matching TRBD1. Trimming at V came to 6 bases and at J to 0 bases, leaving 4 bases not matched to a gene. The CDR3 totals 14 residues. Germline V gene lookup returns CDR1 WSHSY and CDR2 SAAADI. CDR3 protein: CASRGQGRSYEQYF. The CDR3 DNA reads as TGCGCCAGCAGAGGACAGGGCCGCTCCTACGAGCAGTACTTC.

This clone was seen more than once but under ten times. V is TRBV11-2 and J is TRBJ2-1; D not resolved. V lost 4 bases and J lost 0, with 7 bases in between. The germline gives CDR1 SGHAT, CDR2 FQNNGV. This CDR3 spans 14 amino acids. The CDR3 DNA sequence: TGTGCCAGCAGCTCGAGAAGCTCCTACAATGAGCAGTTCTTC. Amino acid sequence: CASSSRSSYNEQFF.

The rearrangement joins TRBV14 to TRBJ1-6, with 8 bases lining up with TRBD1. V trimming: 4 bases; J trimming: 7 bases; junction bases outside the gene matches: 6. The CDR3 spans 15 residues. Per germline, CDR1 SGHDN and CDR2 FVKESK. This CDR3 reads CASSRRTGTNSPLHF. The CDR3 bases are TGTGCCAGCAGCCGGCGGACAGGGACAAATTCACCCCTCCACTTT. Combining the CDR3 with reference TRBV14 and TRBJ1-6 gives the whole variable domain EAGVTQFPSHSVIEKGQTVTLRCDPISGHDNLYWYRRVMGKEIKFLLHFVKESKQDESGMPNNRFLAERTGGTYSTLKVQPAELEDSGVYFCASSRRTGTNSPLHFGNGTRLTVT.

The chain links TRBV6-6 to TRBJ1-5; 9 bases agree with TRBD1. CDR3 size: 14 residues. Germline values: CDR1 MNHNY, CDR2 SVGAGI (reference sequence). Trimming cost V 6 bases and J 5 bases; bases outside gene matches: 5. The CDR3 sequence is CASRLQGADQPQHF. The CDR3 nucleotides are TGTGCCAGCAGACTACAGGGGGCGGATCAGCCCCAGCATTTT.

The chain joins TRBV7-3 to TRBJ2-1; 12 bases agree with TRBD2. Germline V CDR1 and CDR2: SGHTA, FQGTGA. V was pared by 7 bases and J by 5 bases, with 9 bases of the junction left unmatched. The CDR3 spans 16 residues. The CDR3 protein is CASKVSGLAGNNEQFF. CDR3 nucleotide sequence: TGTGCCAGCAAAGTATCGGGACTAGCGGGCAACAATGAGCAGTTCTTC.

V gene TRBV10-2 combines with J gene TRBJ2-1; D is possibly TRBD2 (5 bases). Germline values: CDR1 WSHSY, CDR2 SAAADI. Trimming removed 6 bases at V and 4 bases at J, with 10 bases between. This CDR3 contains 13 residues. CDR3 amino acids: CASRSSVYNEQFF. The CDR3 nucleotides read TGCGCCAGCAGGAGTAGCGTGTACAATGAGCAGTTCTTC.

The CDR3 region has the DNA TGTGCCAGCAGCCAAGTTACGGGAGAGAACACCGGGGAGCTGTTTTTT. Translating it yields CASSQVTGENTGELFF. The V call is TRBV4-2, the J call TRBJ2-2; possible D gene TRBD2, 6 bases. The V end was cut by 1 base, the J end by 1 base, with 10 bases between. Germline V gives CDR1 LGHNA, CDR2 YNFKEQ. The CDR3 length is 16 residues.

The rearrangement uses TRBV5-4 and TRBJ2-2; perhaps TRBD2 as D (5 bases). In germline, CDR1 is SGHNT, CDR2 YYREEE (reference sequence). V was trimmed by 2 bases and J by 3 bases, leaving 14 bases between them. The CDR3 is 16 amino acids. CDR3 in amino acids: CASSLGGKRYTGELFF. The CDR3 DNA reads TGTGCCAGCAGCTTAGGCGGAAAGCGGTACACCGGGGAGCTGTTTTTT.

This clone was found a few times. The chain combines TRBV19 with TRBJ1-2; a possible D gene is TRBD1 (6 bases). Trimming took 4 bases from V and 0 from J, leaving 9 bases between them. From germline, CDR1 is LNHDA and CDR2 SQIVND (reference sequence). The CDR3 is 14 amino acids. The CDR3 bases are TGTGCCAGTAGTACCCGGACAGCTAACTATGGCTACACCTTC. This codes for CASSTRTANYGYTF.

V gene TRBV4-1 combines with J gene TRBJ1-5, with TRBD1 matching over 9 bases. Unmatched junction bases numbered 9, after V lost 3 bases and J lost 3 bases. Germline V gene lookup returns CDR1 MGHRA and CDR2 YSYEKL. The CDR3 is 17 amino acids. The CDR3: CASSHRLTGGNNQPQHF. For the CDR3, the DNA is TGCGCCAGCAGCCATAGATTGACAGGGGGGAACAATCAGCCCCAGCATTTT.

The rearrangement links TRBV6-1 to TRBJ1-1; D is unresolved. Germline V CDR1 and CDR2: MNHNS, SASEGT. There are 13 residues in the CDR3. V lost 3 bases and J lost 4, with 9 bases in between. CDR3 sequence reads: CASSDPASTEAFF. The CDR3 bases are TGTGCCAGCAGTGACCCAGCGAGCACTGAAGCTTTCTTT.

V and J are TRBV7-9 and TRBJ2-3; D is possibly TRBD2 (6 bases). CDR3 length equals 13 residues. Germline V gives CDR1 SEHNR, CDR2 FQNEAQ (reference sequence). The V gene lost 5 bases and the J gene lost 9 bases, with 15 bases spanning the gap. CDR3 protein: CASSTSGSGTQYF. The CDR3 DNA reads as TGTGCCAGCAGCACGAGCGGGTCGGGGACGCAGTATTTT.